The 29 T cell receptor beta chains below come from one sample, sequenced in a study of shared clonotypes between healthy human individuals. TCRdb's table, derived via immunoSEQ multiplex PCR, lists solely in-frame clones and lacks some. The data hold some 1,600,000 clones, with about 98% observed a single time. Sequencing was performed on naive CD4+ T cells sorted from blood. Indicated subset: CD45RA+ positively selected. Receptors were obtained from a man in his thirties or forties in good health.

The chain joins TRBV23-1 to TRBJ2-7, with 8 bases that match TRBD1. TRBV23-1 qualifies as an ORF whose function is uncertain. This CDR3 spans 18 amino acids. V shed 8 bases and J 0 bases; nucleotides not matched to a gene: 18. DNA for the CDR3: TGCGCCAGCGGGGAAACCGGGACAGGCCTCACGCGCTCCTACGAGCAGTACTTC. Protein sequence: CASGETGTGLTRSYEQYF.

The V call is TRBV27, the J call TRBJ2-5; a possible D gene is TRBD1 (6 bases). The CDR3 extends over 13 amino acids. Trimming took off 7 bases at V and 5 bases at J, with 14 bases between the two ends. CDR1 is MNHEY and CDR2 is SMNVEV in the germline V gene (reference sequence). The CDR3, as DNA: TGTGCCAGCACCTTACAGGGCGGTGAGACCCAGTACTTC. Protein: CASTLQGGETQYF.

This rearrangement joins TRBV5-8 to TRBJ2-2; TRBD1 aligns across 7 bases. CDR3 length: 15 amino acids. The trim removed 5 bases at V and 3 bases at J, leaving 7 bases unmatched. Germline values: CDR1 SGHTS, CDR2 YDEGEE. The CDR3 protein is CASSWQGVDTGELFF. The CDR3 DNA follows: TGTGCCAGCAGTTGGCAGGGGGTGGACACCGGGGAGCTGTTTTTT.

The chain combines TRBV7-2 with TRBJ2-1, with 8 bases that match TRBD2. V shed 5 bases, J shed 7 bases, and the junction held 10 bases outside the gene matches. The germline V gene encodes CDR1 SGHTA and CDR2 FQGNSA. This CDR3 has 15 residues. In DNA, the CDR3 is TGTGCCAGCAGCCCCCCCGGACTAGCTGATAATGAGCAGTTCTTC. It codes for CASSPPGLADNEQFF.

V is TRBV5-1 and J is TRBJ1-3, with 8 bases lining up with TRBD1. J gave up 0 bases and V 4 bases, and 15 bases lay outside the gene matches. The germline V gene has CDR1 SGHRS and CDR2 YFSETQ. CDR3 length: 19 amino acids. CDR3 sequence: CASSRETRGLGSSGNTIYF. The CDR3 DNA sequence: TGCGCCAGCAGCAGGGAAACCAGGGGGCTTGGAAGCTCTGGAAACACCATATATTTT.

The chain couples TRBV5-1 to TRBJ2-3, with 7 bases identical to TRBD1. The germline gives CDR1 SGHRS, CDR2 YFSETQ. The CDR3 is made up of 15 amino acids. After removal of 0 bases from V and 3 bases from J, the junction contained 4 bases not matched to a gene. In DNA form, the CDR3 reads TGCGCCAGCAGCTTGGTGTCAGGGGGAACAGATACGCAGTATTTT. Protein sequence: CASSLVSGGTDTQYF.

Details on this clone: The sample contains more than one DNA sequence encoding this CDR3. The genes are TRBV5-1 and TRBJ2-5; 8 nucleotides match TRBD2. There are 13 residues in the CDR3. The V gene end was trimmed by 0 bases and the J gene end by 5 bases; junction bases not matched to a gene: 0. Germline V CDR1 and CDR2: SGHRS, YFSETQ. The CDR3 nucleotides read TGCGCCAGCAGCTTGGGCGGGAGGGAGACCCAGTACTTC. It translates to CASSLGGRETQYF.

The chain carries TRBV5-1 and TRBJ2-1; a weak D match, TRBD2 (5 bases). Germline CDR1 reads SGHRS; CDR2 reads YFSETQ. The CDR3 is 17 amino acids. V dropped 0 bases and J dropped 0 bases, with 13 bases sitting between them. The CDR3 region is CASSLGWAGNSYNEQFF. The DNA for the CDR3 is TGCGCCAGCAGCTTGGGTTGGGCGGGCAACTCCTACAATGAGCAGTTCTTC. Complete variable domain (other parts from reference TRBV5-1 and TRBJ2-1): KAGVTQTPRYLIKTRGQQVTLSCSPISGHRSVSWYQQTPGQGLQFLFEYFSETQRNKGNFPGRFSGRQFSNSRSEMNVSTLELGDSALYLCASSLGWAGNSYNEQFFGPGTRLTVL.

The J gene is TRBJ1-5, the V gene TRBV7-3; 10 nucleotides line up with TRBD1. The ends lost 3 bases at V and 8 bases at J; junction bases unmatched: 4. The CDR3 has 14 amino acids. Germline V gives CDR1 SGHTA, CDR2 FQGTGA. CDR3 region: CASSLDRGAKPQHF. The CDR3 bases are TGTGCCAGCAGCTTGGACAGGGGGGCTAAGCCCCAGCATTTT. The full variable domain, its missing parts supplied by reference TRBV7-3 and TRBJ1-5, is GAGVSQTPSNKVTEKGKYVELRCDPISGHTALYWYRQSLGQGPEFLIYFQGTGAADDSGLPNDRFFAVRPEGSVSTLKIQRTERGDSAVYLCASSLDRGAKPQHFGDGTRLSIL.

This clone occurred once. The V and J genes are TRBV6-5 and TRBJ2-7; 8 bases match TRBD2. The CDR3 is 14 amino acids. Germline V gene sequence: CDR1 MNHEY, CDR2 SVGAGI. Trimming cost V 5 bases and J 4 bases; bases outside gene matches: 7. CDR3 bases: TGTGCCAGCAGTGCAAGCGGGAGTAGGTACGAGCAGTACTTC. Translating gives CASSASGSRYEQYF.

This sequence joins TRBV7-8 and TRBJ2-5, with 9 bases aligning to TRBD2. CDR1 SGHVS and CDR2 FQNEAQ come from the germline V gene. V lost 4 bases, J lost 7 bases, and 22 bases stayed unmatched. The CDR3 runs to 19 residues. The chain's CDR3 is CASSSRTAAGGSRFGTQYF. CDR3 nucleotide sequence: TGTGCCAGCAGCTCCCGGACTGCAGCGGGGGGCTCCCGGTTTGGGACCCAGTACTTC.

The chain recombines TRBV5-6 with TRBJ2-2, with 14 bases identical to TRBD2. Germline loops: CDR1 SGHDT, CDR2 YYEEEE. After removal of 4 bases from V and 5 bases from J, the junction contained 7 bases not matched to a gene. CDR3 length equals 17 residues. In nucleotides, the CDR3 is TGTGCCAGCAGCCCTAGGACTAGCGGGAGGTGGACCGGGGAGCTGTTTTTT. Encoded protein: CASSPRTSGRWTGELFF.

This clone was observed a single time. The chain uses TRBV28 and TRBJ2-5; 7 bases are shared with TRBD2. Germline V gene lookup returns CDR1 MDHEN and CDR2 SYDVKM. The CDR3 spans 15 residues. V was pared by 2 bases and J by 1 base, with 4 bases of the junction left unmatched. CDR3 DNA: TGTGCCAGCAGTTTAGCGGGAGCGTCCCAAGAGACCCAGTACTTC. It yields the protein CASSLAGASQETQYF.

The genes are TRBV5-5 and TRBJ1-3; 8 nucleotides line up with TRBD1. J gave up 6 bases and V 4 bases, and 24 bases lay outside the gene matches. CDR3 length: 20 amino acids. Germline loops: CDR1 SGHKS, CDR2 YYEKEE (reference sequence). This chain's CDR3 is CASSALRDYTGTGSENTIYF. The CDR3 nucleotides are TGTGCCAGCAGCGCCCTACGGGATTATACCGGGACAGGATCCGAAAACACCATATATTTT.

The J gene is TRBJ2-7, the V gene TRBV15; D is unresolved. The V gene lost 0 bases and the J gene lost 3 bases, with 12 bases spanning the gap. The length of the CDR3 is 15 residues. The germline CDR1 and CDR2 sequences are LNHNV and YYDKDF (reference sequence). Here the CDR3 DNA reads TGTGCCACCAGCAGAGATGGTCAGCACCTCTACGAGCAGTACTTC. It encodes CATSRDGQHLYEQYF.

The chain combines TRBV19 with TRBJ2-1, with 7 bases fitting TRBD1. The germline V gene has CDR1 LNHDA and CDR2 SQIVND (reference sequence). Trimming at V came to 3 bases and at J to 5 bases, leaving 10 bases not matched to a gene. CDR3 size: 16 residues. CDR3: CASSILGQVWDNEQFF. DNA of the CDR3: TGTGCCAGTAGTATTCTCGGACAGGTTTGGGACAATGAGCAGTTCTTC.

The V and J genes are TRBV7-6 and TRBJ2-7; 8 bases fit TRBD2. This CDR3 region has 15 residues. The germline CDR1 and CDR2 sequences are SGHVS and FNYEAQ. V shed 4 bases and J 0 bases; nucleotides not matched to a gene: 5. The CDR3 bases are TGTGCCAGCAGCTCTGCCGGGACTAGCTCCTACGAGCAGTACTTC. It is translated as CASSSAGTSSYEQYF.

CDR3 nucleotides: TGTGCCAGCAGCTTAGGGACTAGAGGCTACGAGCAGTACTTC. This gives the protein CASSLGTRGYEQYF. J is TRBJ2-7 and V is TRBV7-2; 7 nucleotides agree with TRBD2. J lost 3 bases, V lost 1 base, and 3 bases had no gene match. Per the germline V gene, CDR1 is SGHTA and CDR2 is FQGNSA. This CDR3 region has 14 residues.

In nucleotides, the CDR3 is TGTGCCAGTATACGGAAGAGAGGCTCCTACAATGAGCAGTTCTTC. Translation: CASIRKRGSYNEQFF. V gene TRBV19 combines with J gene TRBJ2-1; D not certain. CDR1 LNHDA and CDR2 SQIVND come from the germline V gene (reference sequence). This CDR3 is built from 15 residues. V was clipped by 7 bases and J by 0 bases, with 13 bases between them.

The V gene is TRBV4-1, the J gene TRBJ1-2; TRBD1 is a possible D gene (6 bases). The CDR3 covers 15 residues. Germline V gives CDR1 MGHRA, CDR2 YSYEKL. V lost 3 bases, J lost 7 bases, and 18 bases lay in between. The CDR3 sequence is CASSQVPGAMRGYTF. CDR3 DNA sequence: TGCGCCAGCAGCCAGGTGCCGGGGGCTATGCGTGGCTACACCTTC.

The CDR3 bases are TGTGCCAGCAGCTCCGATTTCCCAGAGACCCAGTACTTC. Residues: CASSSDFPETQYF. The J gene is TRBJ2-5, the V gene TRBV7-2; no definite D call. Deletions cut 4 bases from V and 4 bases from J, with 10 bases between. The V gene's germline CDR1 is SGHTA and CDR2 FQGNSA. There are 13 residues in the CDR3. The full variable domain, with the rest looked up from reference TRBV7-2 and TRBJ2-5, is GAGVSQSPSNKVTEKGKDVELRCDPISGHTALYWYRQSLGQGLEFLIYFQGNSAPDKSGLPSDRFSAERTGGSVSTLTIQRTQQEDSAVYLCASSSDFPETQYFGPGTRLLVL.

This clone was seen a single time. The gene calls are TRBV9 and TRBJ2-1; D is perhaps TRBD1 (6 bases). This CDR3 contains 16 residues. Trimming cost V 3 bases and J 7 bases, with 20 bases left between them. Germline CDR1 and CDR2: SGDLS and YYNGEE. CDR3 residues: CASSGGRQVGFNEQFF. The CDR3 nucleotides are TGTGCCAGCAGCGGGGGGCGCCAGGTTGGTTTTAATGAGCAGTTCTTC.

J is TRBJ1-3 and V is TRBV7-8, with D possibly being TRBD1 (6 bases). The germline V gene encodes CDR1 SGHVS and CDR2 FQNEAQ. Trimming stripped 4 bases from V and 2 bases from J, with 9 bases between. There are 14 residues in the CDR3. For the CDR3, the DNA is TGTGCCAGCAGCTACAGGGAGGCTGGAAACACCATATATTTT. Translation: CASSYREAGNTIYF.

In nucleotides, the CDR3 is TGCGCCAGCAGCTTGTCCTTAGCGGGCGCCTCCTACGAGCAGTACTTC. Its translation: CASSLSLAGASYEQYF. J is TRBJ2-7 and V is TRBV5-1; TRBD2 agrees at 7 bases. CDR3 size: 16 residues. The J segment lost 0 bases and the V segment lost 1 base, leaving 7 bases of the junction unmatched. Germline-derived CDR1 and CDR2 are SGHRS and YFSETQ.

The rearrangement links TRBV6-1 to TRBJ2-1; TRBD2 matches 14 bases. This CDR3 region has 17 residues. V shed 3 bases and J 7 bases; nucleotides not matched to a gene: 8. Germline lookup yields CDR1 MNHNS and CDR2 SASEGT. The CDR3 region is CASSDRLAGGLRNEQFF. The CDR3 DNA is TGTGCCAGCAGTGACAGACTAGCGGGAGGGCTGAGGAATGAGCAGTTCTTC.

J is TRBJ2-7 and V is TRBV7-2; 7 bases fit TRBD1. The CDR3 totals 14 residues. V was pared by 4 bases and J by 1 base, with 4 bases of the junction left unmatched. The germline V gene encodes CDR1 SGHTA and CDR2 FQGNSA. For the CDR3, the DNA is TGTGCCAGCAGCTCCACAGGGGATTCCTACGAGCAGTACTTC. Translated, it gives CASSSTGDSYEQYF.

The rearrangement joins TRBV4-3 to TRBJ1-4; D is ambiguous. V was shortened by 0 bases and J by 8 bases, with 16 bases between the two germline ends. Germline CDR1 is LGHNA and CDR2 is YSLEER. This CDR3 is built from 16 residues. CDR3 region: CASSQDLKDAGEKLFF. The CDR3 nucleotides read TGCGCCAGCAGCCAAGATCTTAAGGACGCCGGAGAAAAACTGTTTTTT.

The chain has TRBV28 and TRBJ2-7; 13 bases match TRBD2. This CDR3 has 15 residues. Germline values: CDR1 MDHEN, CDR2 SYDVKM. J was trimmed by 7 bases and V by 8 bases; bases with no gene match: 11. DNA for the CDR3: TGTGCCAGCCTGGGACTAGCGGGGTCAGTACGTGAGCAGTACTTC. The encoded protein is CASLGLAGSVREQYF.

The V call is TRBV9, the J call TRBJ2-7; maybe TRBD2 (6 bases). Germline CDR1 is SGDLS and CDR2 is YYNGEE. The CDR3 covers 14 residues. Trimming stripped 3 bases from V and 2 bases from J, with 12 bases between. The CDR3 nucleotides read TGTGCCAGCAGCGCCCGGGACTCTGCCTACGAGCAGTACTTC. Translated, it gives CASSARDSAYEQYF. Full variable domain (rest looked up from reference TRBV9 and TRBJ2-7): DSGVTQTPKHLITATGQRVTLRCSPRSGDLSVYWYQQSLDQGLQFLIQYYNGEERAKGNILERFSAQQFPDLHSELNLSSLELGDSALYFCASSARDSAYEQYFGPGTRLTVT.